This T cell receptor (beta chain) originates from a study of shared clonotypes between healthy human individuals. Whole-study findings and limits: Across subsets, estimated richness was generally greater for naive than for memory populations. Enrolling few donors narrowed the genetic and exposure-history diversity that was represented.

In the authors' methods: Filtering differed since immunoSEQ provided only junctions, with no quality scores. Clones were read by immunoSEQ multiplex PCR, and TCRdb kept only the in-frame ones, dropping some. V and J calls and clone size follow that table, whereas D and trimming were derived from the DNA. Of some 1,100,000 clones in the sample, approximately 80% were seen once. CDR3 length: 14 residues. With V trimmed by 6 bases and J by 7 bases, 4 bases remained unmatched. Per germline, CDR1 SQVTM and CDR2 ANQGSEA. This clone has only a few counts. Its target is unknown. Into CD45RA+ naive and CD45RA-negative memory subsets, the CD4+ cells were split.

The sequencing sample was made of memory CD4+ T cells from PBMCs. Subset meaning: CD45RA-negative fraction. The rearrangement uses TRBV29-1 and TRBJ2-1; TRBD2 matches 15 bases. This TCR was recovered from a man between 18 and 29 years old in good health. Some clones in this sample may be carry-over from other donors' samples. CDR3 DNA sequence: TGCAGCGTCCCCGGGACTAGCGGGAGGAATGAGCAGTTCTTC. Translated: CSVPGTSGRNEQFF.